Sequencing of this TCR beta chain was carried out in a study of blood T cell repertoires in COVID-19. Turning to the study itself: The origin of the acute and convalescent COVID-19 samples was the United States, Italy and Spain. T cells, B-cell-depleted T cells, or PBMCs supplied cDNA or gDNA.

Individuals drawn from 24 US areas were about 18 to 95 years old. Clinical history reported by participants formed the basis on which cohorts were assigned. TCRdb's copy holds only in-frame clones and misses some; the assay was immunoSEQ multiplex PCR. The sample carries under 200,000 clones, about 84% recorded once. V shed 0 bases and J 5 bases; nucleotides not matched to a gene: 3. Per the germline V gene, CDR1 is LGHDT and CDR2 is YNNKEL (reference sequence). This CDR3 spans 14 amino acids. V usage is TRBV3-1 (or the pseudogene TRBV3-2) and J usage is TRBJ2-7; TRBD1 matches 8 bases. The clonotype originates from a man between 40 and 49 years old with acute COVID-19. Sequencing was done on a sample of PBMCs or T cells enriched from blood (not recorded which). The CDR3 nucleotides read TGTGCCAGCAGCCAAGACCCGGGACAGGACGAGCAGTACTTC. Its translation: CASSQDPGQDEQYF.